This T cell receptor (beta chain) was documented in a study of blood T cell repertoires in COVID-19. The wider study: Samples taken during acute and convalescent COVID-19 were collected in the United States, Italy and Spain. T cells, B-cell-depleted T cells, or PBMCs supplied cDNA or gDNA.

In the original analysis: Nucleated cell counts were estimated from reference gene primer amplification. Here immunoSEQ multiplex PCR was the method, and the copy in TCRdb shows in-frame clones only, minus some. V and J calls and clone size come straight from that table; D and trimming were deduced from the DNA. The sample lists approximately 21,000 clones; 86% were seen once. V was trimmed by 7 bases and J by 4 bases, leaving 13 bases between them. The CDR3 is 13 residues long. Germline CDR1 is MDHEN and CDR2 is SYDVKM. The V and J genes are TRBV28 and TRBJ1-2; possible D gene TRBD1, 5 bases. Sequences were obtained from peripheral blood. The sequence was obtained from a woman older than 75 with active or convalescent COVID-19. CDR3 loop: CASTTVGGYGYTF. The CDR3, as DNA: TGTGCCAGCACTACGGTGGGGGGCTATGGCTACACCTTC.